This record covers a single TCR beta chain. As yet, its antigen is unknown. It was with a sample-barcoded 5' primer and a J-beta primer mix that a second PCR of about 6 to 12 cycles was run. Through a template-switch adaptor with 12 random nucleotides, each cDNA molecule received a tag. TCRdb re-derived calls from the 5' RACE reads in MiXCR, one entry per CDR3 protein. The sample carries roughly 1,500,000 distinct CDR3 sequences, about 31% recorded once. V lost 3 bases and J 1 base, leaving 13 bases between the germline ends. The CDR3 has 16 amino acids. This entry belongs to a study of blood T cells in healthy people across ages. Study observations and caveats: As age increased, TCR beta diversity per million T cells fell in a roughly linear fashion. Unknown donor CMV status possibly confounded expanded clonotype changes.

The rearrangement joins TRBV12-3 or TRBV12-4 to TRBJ1-5; D may be TRBD1 (6 bases). The receptor comes from a woman in her 30s in good health. The sequenced sample was blood. CDR3 nucleotide sequence: TGTGCCAGCAGTTTGACGGGGGGCCTGAGCAATCAGCCCCAGCATTTT. Protein product: CASSLTGGLSNQPQHF.